This TCR beta chain was found in a study of T cells in Graves' hyperthyroidism and ophthalmopathy. Findings and limits, study-wide: Among clonotypes expanded in thyroid above 0.001, most were also found in blood. Model predictions of ophthalmopathy came a median roughly 6.7 months before onset.

V shed 5 bases and J 4 bases; nucleotides not matched to a gene: 18. Germline CDR1 SGHAT, CDR2 FQNNGV. This CDR3 is 18 amino acids long. TCR beta CDR3 regions were amplified from RNA transcripts. TCR CDR3 underwent first-round RT-PCR with the HTBI primer set. TCRdb used MiXCR to reprocess the multiplex PCR reads, holding one entry per CDR3 protein. The sample lists more than 500,000 distinct CDR3 sequences; roughly 14% were seen once. As to this clonotype: Its cognate antigen is unknown.

For the diagnoses, clinical symptoms, serum thyroxine and TRAb, thyroid ultrasound and orbital computed tomography were used. From approximately 9.3 ml of fresh peripheral blood, PBMCs were isolated. V gene TRBV11-2 combines with J gene TRBJ2-5, with 8 bases matching TRBD2. The sequence derives from a middle-aged woman with Graves' ophthalmopathy. Sequencing used blood. In DNA form, the CDR3 reads TGTGCCAGCAGCCGCCGGCTGAGCGGGAGTATATGGTCAGAGACCCAGTACTTC. Translating gives CASSRRLSGSIWSETQYF.